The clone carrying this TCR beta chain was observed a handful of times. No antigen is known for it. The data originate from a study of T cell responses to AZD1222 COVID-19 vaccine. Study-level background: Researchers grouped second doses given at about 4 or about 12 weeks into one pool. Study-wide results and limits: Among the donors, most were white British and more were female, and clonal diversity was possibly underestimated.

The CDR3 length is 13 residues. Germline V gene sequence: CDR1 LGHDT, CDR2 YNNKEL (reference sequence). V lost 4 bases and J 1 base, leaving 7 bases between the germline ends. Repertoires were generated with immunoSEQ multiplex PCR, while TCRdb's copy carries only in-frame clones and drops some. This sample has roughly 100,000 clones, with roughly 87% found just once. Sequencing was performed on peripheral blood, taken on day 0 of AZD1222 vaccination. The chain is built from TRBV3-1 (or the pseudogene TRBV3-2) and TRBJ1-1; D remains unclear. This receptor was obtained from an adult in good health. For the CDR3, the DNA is TGTGCCAGCAGCCGCCAGGAGAACACTGAAGCTTTCTTT. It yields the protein CASSRQENTEAFF.